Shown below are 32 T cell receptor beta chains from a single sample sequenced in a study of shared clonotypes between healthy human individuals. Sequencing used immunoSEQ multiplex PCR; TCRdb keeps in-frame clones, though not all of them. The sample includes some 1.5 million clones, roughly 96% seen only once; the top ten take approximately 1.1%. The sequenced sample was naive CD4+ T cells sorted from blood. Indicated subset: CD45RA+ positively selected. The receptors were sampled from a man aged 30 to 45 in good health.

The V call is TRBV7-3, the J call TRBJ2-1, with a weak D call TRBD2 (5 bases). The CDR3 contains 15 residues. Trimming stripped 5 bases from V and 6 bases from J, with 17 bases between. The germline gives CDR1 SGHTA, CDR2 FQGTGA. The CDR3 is CASSAFGGSFNEQFF. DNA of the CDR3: TGTGCCAGCAGCGCTTTTGGTGGGAGCTTCAATGAGCAGTTCTTC.

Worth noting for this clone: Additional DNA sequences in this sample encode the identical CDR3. The CDR3 region has the DNA TGTGCCATCAGTGAGTCGACCGAGACCCAGTACTTC. Its protein is CAISESTETQYF. The genes are TRBV10-3 and TRBJ2-5; D gene unclear. The CDR3 is 12 amino acids. Germline CDR1 and CDR2: ENHRY and SYGVKD. Deletions cut 0 bases from V and 5 bases from J, with 4 bases between.

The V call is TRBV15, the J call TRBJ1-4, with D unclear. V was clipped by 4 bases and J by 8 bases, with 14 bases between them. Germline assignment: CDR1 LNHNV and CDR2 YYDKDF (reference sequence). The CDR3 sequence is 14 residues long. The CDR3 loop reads CATSISQPAEKLFF. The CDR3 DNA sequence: TGTGCCACCAGCATCTCTCAACCCGCAGAAAAACTGTTTTTT.

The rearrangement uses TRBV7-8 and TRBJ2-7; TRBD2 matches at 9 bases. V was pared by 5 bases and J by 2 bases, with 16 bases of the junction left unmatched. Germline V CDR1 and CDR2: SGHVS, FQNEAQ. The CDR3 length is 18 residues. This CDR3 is CASSLETSGKVSTYEQYF. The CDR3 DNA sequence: TGTGCCAGCAGCCTAGAGACTAGCGGTAAAGTGAGCACCTACGAGCAGTACTTC.

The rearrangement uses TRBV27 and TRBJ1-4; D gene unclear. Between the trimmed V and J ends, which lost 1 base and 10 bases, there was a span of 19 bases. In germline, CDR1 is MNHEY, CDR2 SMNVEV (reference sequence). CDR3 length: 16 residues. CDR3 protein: CASSLLPSAPSGKLFF. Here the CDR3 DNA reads TGTGCCAGCAGTTTATTACCCTCAGCCCCGTCGGGAAAACTGTTTTTT.

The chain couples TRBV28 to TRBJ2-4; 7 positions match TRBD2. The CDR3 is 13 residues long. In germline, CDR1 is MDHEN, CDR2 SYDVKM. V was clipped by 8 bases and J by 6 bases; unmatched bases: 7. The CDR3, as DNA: TGTGCCAGCCAACTCCCGGGGGGAAACATTCAGTACTTC. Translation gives CASQLPGGNIQYF.

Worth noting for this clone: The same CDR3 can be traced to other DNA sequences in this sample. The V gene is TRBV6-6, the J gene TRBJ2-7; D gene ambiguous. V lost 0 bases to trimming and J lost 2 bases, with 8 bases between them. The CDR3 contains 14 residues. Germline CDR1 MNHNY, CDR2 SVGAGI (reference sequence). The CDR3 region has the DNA TGTGCCAGCAGTTACTCGCAGGCAGCCTACGAGCAGTACTTC. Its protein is CASSYSQAAYEQYF.

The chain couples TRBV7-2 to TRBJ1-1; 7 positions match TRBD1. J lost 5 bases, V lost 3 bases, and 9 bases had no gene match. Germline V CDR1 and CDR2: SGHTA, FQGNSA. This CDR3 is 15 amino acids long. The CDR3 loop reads CASSFEGPGGTEAFF. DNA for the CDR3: TGTGCCAGCAGCTTTGAGGGCCCAGGGGGGACTGAAGCTTTCTTT.

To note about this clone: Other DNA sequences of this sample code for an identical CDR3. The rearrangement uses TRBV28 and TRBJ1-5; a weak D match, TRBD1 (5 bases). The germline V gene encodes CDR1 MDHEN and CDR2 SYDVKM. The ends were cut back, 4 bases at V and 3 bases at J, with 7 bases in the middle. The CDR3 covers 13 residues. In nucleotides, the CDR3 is TGTGCCAGCAGTTGGGACCCCAATCAGCCCCAGCATTTT. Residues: CASSWDPNQPQHF.

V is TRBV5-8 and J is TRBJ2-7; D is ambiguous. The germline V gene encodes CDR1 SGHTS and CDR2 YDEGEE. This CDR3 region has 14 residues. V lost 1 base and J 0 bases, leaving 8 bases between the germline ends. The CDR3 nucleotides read TGTGCCAGCAGCTTGTCCGCGGCCTCCTACGAGCAGTACTTC. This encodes CASSLSAASYEQYF.

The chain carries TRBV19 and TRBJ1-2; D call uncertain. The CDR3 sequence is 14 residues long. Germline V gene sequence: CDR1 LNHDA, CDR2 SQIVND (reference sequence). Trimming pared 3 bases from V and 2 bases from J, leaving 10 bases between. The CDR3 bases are TGTGCCAGTAGTATTAGCGGCAGAAACTATGGCTACACCTTC. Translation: CASSISGRNYGYTF.

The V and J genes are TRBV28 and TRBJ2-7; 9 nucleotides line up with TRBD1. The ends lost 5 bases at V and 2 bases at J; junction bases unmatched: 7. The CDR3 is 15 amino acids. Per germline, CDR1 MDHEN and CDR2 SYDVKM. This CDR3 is CASSPFGTGTYEQYF. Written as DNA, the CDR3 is TGTGCCAGCAGTCCGTTTGGGACAGGGACCTACGAGCAGTACTTC.

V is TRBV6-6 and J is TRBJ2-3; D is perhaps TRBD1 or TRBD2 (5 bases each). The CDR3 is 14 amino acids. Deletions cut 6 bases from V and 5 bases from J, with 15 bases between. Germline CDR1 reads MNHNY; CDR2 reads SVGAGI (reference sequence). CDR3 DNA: TGTGCCAGCAGCCTAGGGACGGCGCAAGATACGCAGTATTTT. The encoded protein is CASSLGTAQDTQYF.

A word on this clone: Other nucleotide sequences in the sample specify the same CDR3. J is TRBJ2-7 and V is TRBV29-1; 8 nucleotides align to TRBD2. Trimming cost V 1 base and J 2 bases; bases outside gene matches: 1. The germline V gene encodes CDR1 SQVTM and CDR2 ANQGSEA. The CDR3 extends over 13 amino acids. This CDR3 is CSVEGRGAYEQYF. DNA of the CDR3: TGCAGCGTTGAAGGGCGGGGGGCCTACGAGCAGTACTTC.

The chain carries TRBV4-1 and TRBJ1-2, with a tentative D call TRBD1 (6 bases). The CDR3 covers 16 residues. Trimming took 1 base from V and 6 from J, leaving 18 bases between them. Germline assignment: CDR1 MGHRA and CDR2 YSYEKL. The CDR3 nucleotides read TGCGCCAGCAGCCAAGTATGGGGCACAGGGTCTCATGGCTACACCTTC. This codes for CASSQVWGTGSHGYTF.

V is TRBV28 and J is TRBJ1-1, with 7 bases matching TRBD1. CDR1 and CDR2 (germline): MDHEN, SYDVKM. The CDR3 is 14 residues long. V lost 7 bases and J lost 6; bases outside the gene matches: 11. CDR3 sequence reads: CASMDRPAGPEAFF. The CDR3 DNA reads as TGTGCCAGCATGGACAGGCCGGCCGGTCCTGAAGCTTTCTTT.

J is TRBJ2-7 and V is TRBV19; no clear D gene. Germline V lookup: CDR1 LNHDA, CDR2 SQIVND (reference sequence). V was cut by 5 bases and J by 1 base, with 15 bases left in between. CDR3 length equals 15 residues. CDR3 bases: TGTGCCAGTAGTGCCGGCCAAGCTCTATCCTACGAGCAGTACTTC. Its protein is CASSAGQALSYEQYF.

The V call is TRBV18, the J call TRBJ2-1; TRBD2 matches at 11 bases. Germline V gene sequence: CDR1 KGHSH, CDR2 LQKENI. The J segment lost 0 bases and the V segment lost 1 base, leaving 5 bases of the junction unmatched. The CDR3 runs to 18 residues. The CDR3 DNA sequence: TGTGCCAGCTCACCACTAGCGGGGGGGTTTGACTCCTACAATGAGCAGTTCTTC. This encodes CASSPLAGGFDSYNEQFF. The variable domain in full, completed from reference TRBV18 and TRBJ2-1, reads NAGVMQNPRHLVRRRGQEARLRCSPMKGHSHVYWYRQLPEEGLKFMVYLQKENIIDESGMPKERFSAEFPKEGPSILRIQQVVRGDSAAYFCASSPLAGGFDSYNEQFFGPGTRLTVL.

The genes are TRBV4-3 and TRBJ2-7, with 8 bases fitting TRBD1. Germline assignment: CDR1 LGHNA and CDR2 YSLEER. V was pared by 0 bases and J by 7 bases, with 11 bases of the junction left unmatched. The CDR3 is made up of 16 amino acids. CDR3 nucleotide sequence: TGCGCCAGCAGCCAAGATCTCCAGGGGGCTGTGGGGGAGCAGTACTTC. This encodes CASSQDLQGAVGEQYF.

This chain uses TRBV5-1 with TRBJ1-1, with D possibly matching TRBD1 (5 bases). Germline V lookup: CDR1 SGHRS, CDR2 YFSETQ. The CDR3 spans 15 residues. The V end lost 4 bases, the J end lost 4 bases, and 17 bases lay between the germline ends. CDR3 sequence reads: CASSPIQGGGTEAFF. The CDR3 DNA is TGCGCCAGCAGCCCAATCCAGGGAGGCGGCACTGAAGCTTTCTTT.

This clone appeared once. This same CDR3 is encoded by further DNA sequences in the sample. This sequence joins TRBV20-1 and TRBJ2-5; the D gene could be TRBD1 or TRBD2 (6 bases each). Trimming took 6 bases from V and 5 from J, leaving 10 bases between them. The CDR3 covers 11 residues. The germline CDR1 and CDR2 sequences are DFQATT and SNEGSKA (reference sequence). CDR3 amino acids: CSAKGGETQYF. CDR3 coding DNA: TGCAGTGCCAAGGGGGGTGAGACCCAGTACTTC.

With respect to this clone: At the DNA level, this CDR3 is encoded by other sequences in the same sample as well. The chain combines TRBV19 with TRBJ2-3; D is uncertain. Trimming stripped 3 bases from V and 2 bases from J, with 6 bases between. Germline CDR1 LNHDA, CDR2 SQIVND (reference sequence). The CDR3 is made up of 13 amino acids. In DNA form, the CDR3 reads TGTGCCAGTAGTATTTCAGCCACAGATACGCAGTATTTT. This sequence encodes CASSISATDTQYF.

The CDR3 DNA follows: TGTGCCAGTAGTCCCGTGGGACAGGCCCTGGGGGGCTACACCTTC. It encodes CASSPVGQALGGYTF. This chain joins TRBV19 and TRBJ1-2; 8 nucleotides line up with TRBD1. The ends lost 5 bases at V and 8 bases at J; junction bases unmatched: 13. Per germline, CDR1 LNHDA and CDR2 SQIVND (reference sequence). CDR3 length equals 15 residues.

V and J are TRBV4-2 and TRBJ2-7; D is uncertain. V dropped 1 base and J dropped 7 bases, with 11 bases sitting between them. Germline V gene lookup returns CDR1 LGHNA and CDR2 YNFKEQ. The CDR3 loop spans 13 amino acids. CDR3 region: CASSQGGKAEQYF. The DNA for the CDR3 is TGTGCCAGCAGCCAAGGTGGAAAGGCGGAGCAGTACTTC.

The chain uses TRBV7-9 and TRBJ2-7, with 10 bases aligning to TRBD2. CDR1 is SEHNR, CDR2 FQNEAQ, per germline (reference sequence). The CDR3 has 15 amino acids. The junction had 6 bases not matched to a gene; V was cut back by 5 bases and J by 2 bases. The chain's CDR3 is CASSGRLAGTYEQYF. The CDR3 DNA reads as TGTGCCAGCAGCGGAAGACTAGCGGGCACCTACGAGCAGTACTTC.

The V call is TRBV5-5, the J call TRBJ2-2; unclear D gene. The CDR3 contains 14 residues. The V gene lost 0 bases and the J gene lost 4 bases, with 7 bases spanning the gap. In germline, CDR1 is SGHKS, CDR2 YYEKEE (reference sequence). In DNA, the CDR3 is TGTGCCAGCAGCTTGGCCGTTAGCACCGGGGAGCTGTTTTTT. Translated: CASSLAVSTGELFF.

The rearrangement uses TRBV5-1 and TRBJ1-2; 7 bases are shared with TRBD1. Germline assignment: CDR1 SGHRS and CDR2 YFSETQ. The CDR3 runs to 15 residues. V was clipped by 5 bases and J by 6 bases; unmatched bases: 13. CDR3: CASRLGDSVLNGYTF. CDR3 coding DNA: TGCGCCAGCAGACTGGGGGACAGTGTCCTCAATGGCTACACCTTC.

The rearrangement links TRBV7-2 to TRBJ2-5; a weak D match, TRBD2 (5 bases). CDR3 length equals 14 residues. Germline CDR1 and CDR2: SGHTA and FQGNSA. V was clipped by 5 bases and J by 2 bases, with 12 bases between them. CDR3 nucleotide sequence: TGTGCCAGCAGCCGGAGGCGACTGCAAGAGACCCAGTACTTC. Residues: CASSRRRLQETQYF.

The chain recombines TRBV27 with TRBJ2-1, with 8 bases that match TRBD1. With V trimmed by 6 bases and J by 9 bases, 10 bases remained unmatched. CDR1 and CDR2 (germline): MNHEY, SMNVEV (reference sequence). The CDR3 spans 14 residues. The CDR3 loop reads CASRDRATTVEQFF. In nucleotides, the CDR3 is TGTGCCAGCAGGGACAGGGCCACGACCGTTGAGCAGTTCTTC.

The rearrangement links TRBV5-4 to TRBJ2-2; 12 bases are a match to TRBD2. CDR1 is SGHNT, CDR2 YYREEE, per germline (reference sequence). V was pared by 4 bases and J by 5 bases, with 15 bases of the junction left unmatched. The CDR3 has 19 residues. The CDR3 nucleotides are TGTGCCAGCAGCCCCCGGGCGTCGACTAGCGGGAGCGGGACCGGGGAGCTGTTTTTT. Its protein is CASSPRASTSGSGTGELFF.

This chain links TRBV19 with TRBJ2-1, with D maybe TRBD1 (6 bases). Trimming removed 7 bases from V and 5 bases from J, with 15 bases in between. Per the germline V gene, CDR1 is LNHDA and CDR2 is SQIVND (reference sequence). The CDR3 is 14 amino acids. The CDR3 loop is CASTQDRKNNEQFF. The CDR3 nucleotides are TGTGCCAGTACGCAGGACAGAAAAAACAATGAGCAGTTCTTC.

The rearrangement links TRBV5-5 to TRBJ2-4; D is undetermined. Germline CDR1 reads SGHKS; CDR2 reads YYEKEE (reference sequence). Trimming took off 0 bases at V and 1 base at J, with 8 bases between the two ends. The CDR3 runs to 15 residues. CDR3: CASSLAVPAKNIQYF. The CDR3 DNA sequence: TGTGCCAGCAGCTTGGCGGTACCGGCCAAAAACATTCAGTACTTC.